This T cell receptor beta chain originates from a study of regulatory T cells in long-lasting Graves disease. The study, taken as a whole, reports: Whereas new patients shared 970 or so public clonotypes, persistent patients shared more, at 2,500 to 3,500.

The CDR3 is 14 amino acids. With 5 bases removed from V and 5 bases from J, the gap between germline ends came to 12 bases. Relying on iRepertoire HTBI primers and Arm-PCR of CDR3 regions, the team built TCR beta libraries. A single record per CDR3 protein comes from TCRdb applying MiXCR to the multiplex PCR reads. Of a few hundred thousand distinct CDR3 sequences listed, 23% are singletons. On this clonotype itself: What it binds is not known.

Time point noted: persistent/refractory GD, antithyroid drugs over 5 years with positive TRAb. PBMCs were the source of the RNA used for TCR sequencing. This rearrangement joins TRBV12-3 or TRBV12-4 to TRBJ2-2; D may be TRBD1 or TRBD2 (5 bases each). The sample here was peripheral blood mononuclear cells (PBMCs), taken when the disease was refractory, from a patient treated with antithyroid drugs. The receptor comes from a female donor with Graves disease. CDR3 nucleotide sequence: TGTGCCAGCAGTAAGACGGGGCCTACCGGGGAGCTGTTTTTT. It translates to CASSKTGPTGELFF.